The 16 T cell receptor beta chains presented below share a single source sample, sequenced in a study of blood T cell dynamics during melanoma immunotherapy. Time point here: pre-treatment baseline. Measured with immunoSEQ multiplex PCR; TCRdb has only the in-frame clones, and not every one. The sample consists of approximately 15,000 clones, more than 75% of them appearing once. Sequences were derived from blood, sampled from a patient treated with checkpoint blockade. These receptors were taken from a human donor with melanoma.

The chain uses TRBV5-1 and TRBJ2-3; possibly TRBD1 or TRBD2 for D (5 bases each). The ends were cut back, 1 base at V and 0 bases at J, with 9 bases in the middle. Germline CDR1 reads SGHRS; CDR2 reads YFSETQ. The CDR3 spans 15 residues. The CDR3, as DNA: TGCGCCAGCAGCTTGCGGGACGGGAGCACAGATACGCAGTATTTT. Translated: CASSLRDGSTDTQYF.

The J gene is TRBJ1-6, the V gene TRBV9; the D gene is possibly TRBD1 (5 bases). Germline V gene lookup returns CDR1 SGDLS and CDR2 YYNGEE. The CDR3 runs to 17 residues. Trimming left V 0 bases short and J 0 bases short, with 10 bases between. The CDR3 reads CASSVGTGNSYNSPLHF. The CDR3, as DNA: TGTGCCAGCAGCGTAGGTACAGGTAACTCCTATAATTCACCCCTCCACTTT. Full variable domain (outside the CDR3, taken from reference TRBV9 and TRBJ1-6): DSGVTQTPKHLITATGQRVTLRCSPRSGDLSVYWYQQSLDQGLQFLIQYYNGEERAKGNILERFSAQQFPDLHSELNLSSLELGDSALYFCASSVGTGNSYNSPLHFGNGTRLTVT.

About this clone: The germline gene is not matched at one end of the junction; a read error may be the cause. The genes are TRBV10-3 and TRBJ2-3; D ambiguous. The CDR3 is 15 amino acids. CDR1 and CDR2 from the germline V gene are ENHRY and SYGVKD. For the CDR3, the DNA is TGTGCCAGCAGTTACTCCGGAACTAGCACAGATACGCAGTATTTT. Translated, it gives CASSYSGTSTDTQYF.

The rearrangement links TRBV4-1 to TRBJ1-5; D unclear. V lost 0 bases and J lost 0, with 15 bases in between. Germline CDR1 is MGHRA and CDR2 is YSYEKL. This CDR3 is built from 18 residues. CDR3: CASSQDRAGHYSNQPQHF. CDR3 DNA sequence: TGCGCCAGCAGCCAAGATAGGGCGGGCCACTATAGCAATCAGCCCCAGCATTTT.

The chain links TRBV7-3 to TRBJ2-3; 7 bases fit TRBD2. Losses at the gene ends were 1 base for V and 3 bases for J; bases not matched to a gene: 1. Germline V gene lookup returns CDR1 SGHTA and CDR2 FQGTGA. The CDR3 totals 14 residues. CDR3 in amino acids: CASSLRRGTDTQYF. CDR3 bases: TGTGCCAGCAGCTTAAGGCGGGGGACAGATACGCAGTATTTT.

The CDR3 nucleotides are TGTGCCAGCAGCTTCGACGGGACTCCTCTCACTGAAGCTTTCTTT. Amino acid sequence: CASSFDGTPLTEAFF. The chain has TRBV5-4 and TRBJ1-1; maybe TRBD1 (5 bases). The CDR3 contains 15 residues. CDR1 and CDR2 from the germline V gene are SGHNT and YYREEE (reference sequence). The V end lost 2 bases, the J end lost 4 bases, and 15 bases lay between the germline ends.

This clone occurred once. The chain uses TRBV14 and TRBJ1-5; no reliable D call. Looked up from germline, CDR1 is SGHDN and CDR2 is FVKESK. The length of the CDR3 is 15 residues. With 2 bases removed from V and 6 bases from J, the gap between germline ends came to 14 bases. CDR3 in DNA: TGTGCCAGCAGCCAATTCCCTCTCTTGTGTCAGCCCCAGCATTTT. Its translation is CASSQFPLLCQPQHF.

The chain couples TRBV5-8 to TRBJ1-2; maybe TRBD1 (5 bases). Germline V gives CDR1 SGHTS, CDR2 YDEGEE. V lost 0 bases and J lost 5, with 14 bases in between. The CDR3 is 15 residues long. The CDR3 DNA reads TGTGCCAGCAGCTTGGAGCCAGGGATCATTTATGGCTACACCTTC. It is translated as CASSLEPGIIYGYTF. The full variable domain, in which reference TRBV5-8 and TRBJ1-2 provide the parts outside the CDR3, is EAGVTQSPTHLIKTRGQQATLRCSPISGHTSVYWYQQALGLGLQFLLWYDEGEERNRGNFPPRFSGRQFPNYSSELNVNALELEDSALYLCASSLEPGIIYGYTFGSGTRLTVV.

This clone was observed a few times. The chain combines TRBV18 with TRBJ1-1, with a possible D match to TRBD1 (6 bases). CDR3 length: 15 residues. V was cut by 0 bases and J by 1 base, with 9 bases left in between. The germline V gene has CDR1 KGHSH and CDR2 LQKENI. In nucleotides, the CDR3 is TGTGCCAGCTCACCACCGGGACAACGGAACACTGAAGCTTTCTTT. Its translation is CASSPPGQRNTEAFF.

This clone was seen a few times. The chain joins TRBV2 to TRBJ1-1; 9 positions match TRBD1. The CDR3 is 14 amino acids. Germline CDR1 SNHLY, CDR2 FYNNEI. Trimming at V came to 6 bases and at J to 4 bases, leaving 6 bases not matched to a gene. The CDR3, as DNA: TGTGCCAGCAGCCCGGGACAGGGTTTCACTGAAGCTTTCTTT. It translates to CASSPGQGFTEAFF.

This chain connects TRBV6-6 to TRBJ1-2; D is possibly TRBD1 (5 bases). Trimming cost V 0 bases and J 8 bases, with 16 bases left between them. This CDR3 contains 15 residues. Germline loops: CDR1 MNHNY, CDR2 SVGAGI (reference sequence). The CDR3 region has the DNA TGTGCCAGCAGTTACTCAGGGACGAATCCTGGCGGCTACACCTTC. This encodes CASSYSGTNPGGYTF.

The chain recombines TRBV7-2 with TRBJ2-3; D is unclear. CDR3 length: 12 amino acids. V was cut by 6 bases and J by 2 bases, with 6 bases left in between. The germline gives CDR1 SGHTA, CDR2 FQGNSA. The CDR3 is CASRPDTDTQYF. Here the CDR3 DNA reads TGTGCCAGCAGACCAGACACAGATACGCAGTATTTT.

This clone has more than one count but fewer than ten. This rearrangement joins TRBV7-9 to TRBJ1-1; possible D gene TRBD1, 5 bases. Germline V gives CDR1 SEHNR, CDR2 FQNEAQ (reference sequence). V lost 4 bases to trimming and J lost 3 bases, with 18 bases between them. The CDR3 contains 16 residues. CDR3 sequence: CASSSDLRGGDTEAFF. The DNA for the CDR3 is TGTGCCAGCAGCTCGGATCTGAGGGGTGGAGACACTGAAGCTTTCTTT. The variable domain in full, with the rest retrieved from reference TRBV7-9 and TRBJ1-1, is DTGVSQNPRHKITKRGQNVTFRCDPISEHNRLYWYRQTLGQGPEFLTYFQNEAQLEKSRLLSDRFSAERPKGSFSTLEIQRTEQGDSAMYLCASSSDLRGGDTEAFFGQGTRLTVV.

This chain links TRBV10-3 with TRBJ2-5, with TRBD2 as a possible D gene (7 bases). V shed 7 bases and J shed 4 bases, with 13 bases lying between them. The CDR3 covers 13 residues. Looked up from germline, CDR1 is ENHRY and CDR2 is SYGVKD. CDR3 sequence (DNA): TGTGCCATCACCGCGGGGGCAGGAGAGACCCAGTACTTC. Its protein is CAITAGAGETQYF.

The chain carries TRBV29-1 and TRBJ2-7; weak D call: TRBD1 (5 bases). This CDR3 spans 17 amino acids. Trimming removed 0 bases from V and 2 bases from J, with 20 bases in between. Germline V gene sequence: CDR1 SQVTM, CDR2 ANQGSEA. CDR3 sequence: CSVEDPKQGRETYEQYF. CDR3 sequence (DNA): TGCAGCGTTGAAGACCCTAAGCAAGGCAGGGAAACCTACGAGCAGTACTTC.

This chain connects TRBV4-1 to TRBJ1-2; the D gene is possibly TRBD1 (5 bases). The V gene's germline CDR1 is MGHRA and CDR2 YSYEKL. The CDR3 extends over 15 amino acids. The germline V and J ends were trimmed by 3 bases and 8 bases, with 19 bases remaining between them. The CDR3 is CASSHHSPRGAGYTF. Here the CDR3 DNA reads TGCGCCAGCAGCCACCACTCGCCCCGGGGCGCGGGCTACACCTTC.